This T cell receptor (beta chain) was recorded in a study of blood T cell repertoires in COVID-19. Study information: Material from acute and convalescent COVID-19 was sourced from the United States, Italy and Spain. Sources were T cells, B-cell-depleted T cells, or PBMCs; the material itself was cDNA or gDNA.

Enrolled during active infection, Seattle patients were then followed longitudinally. Per the original data handling: From reference gene primer amplification, estimates of nucleated cell counts were derived. Using immunoSEQ multiplex PCR, the repertoire was profiled, and TCRdb retains in-frame clones only, with some absent. V and J calls and clone size are those listed in that table; D and trimming were worked out from the DNA. The data contain about 180,000 clones, over 80% of them singletons. The sequencing input was peripheral blood. This clonotype originated in a woman in her forties with COVID-19, enrolled during active disease.

This CDR3 reads CASSPGQGLGLTGNTIYF. CDR3 sequence (DNA): TGTGCCAGCAGTCCGGGACAGGGTCTGGGTTTGACTGGAAACACCATATATTTT. The V gene is TRBV6-6, the J gene TRBJ1-3; 9 bases align to TRBD1. The CDR3 extends over 18 amino acids. The ends lost 5 bases at V and 2 bases at J; junction bases unmatched: 13. Looked up from germline, CDR1 is MNHNY and CDR2 is SVGAGI (reference sequence).